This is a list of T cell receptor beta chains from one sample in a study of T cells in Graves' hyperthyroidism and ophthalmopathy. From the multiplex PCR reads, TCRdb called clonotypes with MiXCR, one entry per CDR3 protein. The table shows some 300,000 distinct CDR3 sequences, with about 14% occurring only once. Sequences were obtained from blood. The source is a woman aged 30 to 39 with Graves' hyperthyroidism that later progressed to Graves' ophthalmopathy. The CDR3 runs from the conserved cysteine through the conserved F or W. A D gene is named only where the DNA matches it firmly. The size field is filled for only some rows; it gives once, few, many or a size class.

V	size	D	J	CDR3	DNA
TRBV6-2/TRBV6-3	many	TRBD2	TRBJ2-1	CASSYAVAGVYNEQFF	TGTGCCAGCAGTTATGCGGTAGCGGGTGTCTACAATGAGCAGTTCTTC
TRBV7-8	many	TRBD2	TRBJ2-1	CASSSLAGSAEQFF	TGTGCCAGCAGCTCTCTAGCGGGAAGCGCTGAGCAGTTCTTC
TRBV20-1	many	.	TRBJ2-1	CSVEGQRYYNEQFF	TGCAGTGTAGAGGGGCAGAGATACTACAATGAGCAGTTCTTC
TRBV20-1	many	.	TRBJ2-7	CSARGPPTSLAEAYEQYF	TGCAGTGCTAGAGGTCCTCCGACCTCGCTAGCAGAGGCCTACGAGCAGTACTTC
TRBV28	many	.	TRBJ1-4	CASNGPPGARVNEQLFF	TGTGCCAGCAACGGGCCTCCAGGGGCGAGGGTCAATGAACAACTGTTTTTT
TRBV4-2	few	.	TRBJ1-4	CASSQEGVNEKLFF	TGTGCCAGCAGCCAAGAAGGGGTTAATGAAAAACTGTTTTTT
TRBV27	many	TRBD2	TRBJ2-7	CASGLAGPTYEQYF	TGTGCCAGTGGACTAGCGGGGCCCACCTACGAGCAGTACTTC
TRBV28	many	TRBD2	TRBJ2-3	CASSLEGTSGVITDTQYF	TGTGCCAGCAGTTTAGAAGGGACTAGCGGGGTAATCACAGATACGCAGTATTTT
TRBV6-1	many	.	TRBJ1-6	CASRMEGSNSPLHF	TGTGCCAGCAGAATGGAGGGGAGTAATTCACCCCTCCACTTT
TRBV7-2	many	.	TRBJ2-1	CASRALGVGEQFF	TGTGCCAGCAGGGCTCTAGGGGTAGGGGAGCAGTTCTTC
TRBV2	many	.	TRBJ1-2	CASKGSANYGYTF	TGTGCCAGCAAGGGCAGTGCTAACTATGGCTACACCTTC
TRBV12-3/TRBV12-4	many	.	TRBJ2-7	CASSPRLDGIEQYF	TGTGCCAGCAGTCCTCGACTAGACGGTATCGAGCAGTACTTC
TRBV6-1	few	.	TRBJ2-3	CASSDGLAEGGTQYF	TGTGCCAGCAGTGACGGGCTAGCGGAGGGGGGTACGCAGTATTTT
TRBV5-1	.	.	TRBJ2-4	CASRQEIAKNIQYF	TGCGCCAGCAGACAAGAGATAGCCAAAAACATTCAGTACTTC
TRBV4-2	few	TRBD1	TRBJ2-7	CASSRQGADEQYF	TGTGCCAGCAGCCGACAGGGGGCCGACGAGCAGTACTTC
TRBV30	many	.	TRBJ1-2	CAWRETYGYTF	TGTGCCTGGAGGGAGACCTATGGCTACACCTTC
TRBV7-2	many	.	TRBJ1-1	CASSLNSGGLKTEAFF	TGTGCCAGCAGTCTCAATTCGGGGGGGCTAAAGACTGAAGCTTTCTTT
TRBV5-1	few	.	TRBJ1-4	CASSLGGRANEKLFF	TGCGCCAGCAGCTTGGGGGGCAGAGCTAATGAAAAACTGTTTTTT
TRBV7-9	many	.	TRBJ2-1	CASSPPFNEQFF	TGTGCCAGCAGCCCGCCCTTCAATGAGCAGTTCTTC
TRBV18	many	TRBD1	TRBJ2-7	CASSPETGVYEQYF	TGTGCCAGCTCACCAGAGACAGGGGTCTACGAGCAGTACTTC
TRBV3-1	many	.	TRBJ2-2	CASSQDRGRVVAGELFF	TGTGCCAGCAGCCAAGATCGAGGCAGGGTCGTCGCCGGGGAGCTGTTTTTT
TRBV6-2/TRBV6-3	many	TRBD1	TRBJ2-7	CASRPTGTGTYEQYF	TGTGCCAGCAGACCCACCGGGACAGGAACTTACGAGCAGTACTTC
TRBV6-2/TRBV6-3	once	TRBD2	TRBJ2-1	CASSLPTASGGVYNEQFF	TGTGCCAGCAGTTTACCGACAGCTAGCGGGGGGGTTTACAATGAGCAGTTCTTC
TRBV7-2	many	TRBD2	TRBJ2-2	CASSSTFLAGGRTGELFF	TGTGCCAGCAGCTCAACATTCCTAGCGGGAGGGCGAACCGGGGAGCTGTTTTTT
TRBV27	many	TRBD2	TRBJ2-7	CASSFVGGGPYEQYF	TGTGCCAGCAGTTTTGTGGGGGGGGGTCCTTACGAGCAGTACTTC
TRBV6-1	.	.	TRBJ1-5	CASSERVGGGSNQPQHF	TGTGCCAGCAGTGAAAGGGTAGGGGGGGGAAGCAATCAGCCCCAGCATTTT
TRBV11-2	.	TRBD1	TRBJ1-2	CASSSGQGGYTF	TGTGCCAGCAGCTCTGGACAGGGCGGCTACACCTTC
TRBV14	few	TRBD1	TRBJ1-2	CASSLQGPNYGYTF	TGTGCCAGCAGCTTACAGGGGCCTAACTATGGCTACACCTTC
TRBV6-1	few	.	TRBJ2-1	CASSDPVYLDYEQFF	TGTGCCAGCAGTGACCCGGTCTATCTGGACTATGAGCAGTTCTTC
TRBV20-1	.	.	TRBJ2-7	CSMRGVGEQYF	TGCAGCATGCGGGGAGTGGGCGAGCAGTACTTC
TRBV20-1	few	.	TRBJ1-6	CSASRTENSPLHF	TGCAGTGCTAGCAGGACAGAGAATTCACCCCTCCACTTT
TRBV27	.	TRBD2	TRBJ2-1	CASSFSSGRLYNEQFF	TGTGCCAGCAGTTTCAGCAGCGGGAGGCTTTACAATGAGCAGTTCTTC
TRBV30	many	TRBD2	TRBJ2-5	CAWSVGLGQETQYF	TGTGCCTGGAGTGTCGGACTAGGGCAAGAGACCCAGTACTTC
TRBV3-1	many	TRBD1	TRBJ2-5	CASSQERAGGAGETQYF	TGTGCCAGCAGCCAAGAGCGAGCAGGGGGCGCGGGAGAGACCCAGTACTTC
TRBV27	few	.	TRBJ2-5	CASSSHAGAPKTETQYF	TGTGCCAGCAGTTCCCATGCGGGGGCCCCTAAGACAGAGACCCAGTACTTC
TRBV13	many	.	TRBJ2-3	CASSPGLGTGTDTQYF	TGTGCCAGCAGCCCGGGACTCGGGACGGGGACAGATACGCAGTATTTT
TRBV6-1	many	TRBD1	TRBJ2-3	CASSRTGTTDTQYF	TGTGCCAGCAGTCGGACAGGAACCACAGATACGCAGTATTTT
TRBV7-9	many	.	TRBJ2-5	CASSTGRGYETQYF	TGTGCCAGCAGCACGGGACGAGGGTACGAGACCCAGTACTTC
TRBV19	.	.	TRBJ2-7	CASSPKEGLPQYF	TGTGCCAGTAGCCCTAAAGAGGGGTTGCCGCAGTACTTC
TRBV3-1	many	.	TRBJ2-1	CASSFRQGHEQFF	TGTGCCAGCAGCTTTCGGCAGGGTCATGAGCAGTTCTTC
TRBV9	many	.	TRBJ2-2	CASSVMGIGELFF	TGTGCCAGCAGCGTCATGGGAATCGGGGAGCTGTTTTTT
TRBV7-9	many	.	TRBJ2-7	CASSLSGTSGFYEQYF	TGTGCCAGCAGCTTGTCCGGGACCTCAGGATTCTACGAGCAGTACTTC
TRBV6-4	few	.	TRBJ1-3	CASRSLSSSGNTIYF	TGTGCCAGCAGGAGCCTTTCCAGCTCTGGAAACACCATATATTTT
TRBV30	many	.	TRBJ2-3	CAWSVLFTDTQYF	TGTGCCTGGAGTGTTCTTTTCACAGATACGCAGTATTTT
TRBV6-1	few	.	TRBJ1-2	CASSEAQGGYGYTF	TGTGCCAGCAGTGAAGCGCAAGGGGGTTATGGCTACACCTTC
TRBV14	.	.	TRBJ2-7	CASSQAGLWDEQYF	TGTGCCAGCAGCCAAGCGGGACTTTGGGACGAGCAGTACTTC
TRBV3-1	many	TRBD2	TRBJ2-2	CASSQSAGSGSSGELFF	TGTGCCAGCAGCCAATCCGCAGGTAGCGGGAGTTCCGGGGAGCTGTTTTTT
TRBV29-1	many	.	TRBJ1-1	CSVRGAQGPEAFF	TGCAGCGTCCGGGGGGCTCAGGGTCCTGAAGCTTTCTTT
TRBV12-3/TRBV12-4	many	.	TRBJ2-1	CASISLGLGVDEQFF	TGTGCCAGCATTTCCCTCGGGCTCGGGGTGGATGAGCAGTTCTTC
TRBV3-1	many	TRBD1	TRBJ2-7	CASSQGDSKIYEQYF	TGTGCCAGCAGCCAAGGGGACAGTAAAATCTACGAGCAGTACTTC
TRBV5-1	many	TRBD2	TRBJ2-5	CASSSGLAAEETQYF	TGCGCCAGCAGCTCGGGACTAGCGGCGGAAGAGACCCAGTACTTC
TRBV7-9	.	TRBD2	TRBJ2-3	CASSLSSGSGTDTQYF	TGTGCCAGCAGCTTATCTAGCGGGAGTGGCACAGATACGCAGTATTTT
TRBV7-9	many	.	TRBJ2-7	CAGGITPYEQYF	TGTGCCGGTGGTATCACCCCCTACGAGCAGTACTTC
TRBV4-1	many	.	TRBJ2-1	CASSQDRVGGNEQFF	TGCGCCAGCAGCCAAGATAGGGTCGGGGGCAATGAGCAGTTCTTC
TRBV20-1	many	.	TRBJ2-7	CSARDAAGGYEQYF	TGCAGTGCTAGAGACGCCGCCGGGGGTTACGAGCAGTACTTC
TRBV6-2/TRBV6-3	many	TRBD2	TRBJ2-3	CASSSPGGSSTDTQYF	TGTGCCAGCAGTTCCCCAGGCGGGAGTAGCACAGATACGCAGTATTTT
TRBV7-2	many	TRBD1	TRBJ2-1	CASSLARKGQGFSYNEQFF	TGTGCCAGCAGCTTAGCGCGTAAGGGACAGGGTTTTTCCTACAATGAGCAGTTCTTC
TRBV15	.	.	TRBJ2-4	CATSRDHNGLAKNIQYF	TGTGCCACCAGCAGAGATCATAACGGTCTAGCCAAAAACATTCAGTACTTC